These 25 T cell receptor beta chains came from one sample sequenced in a study of shared clonotypes between healthy human individuals. Clones were sequenced by immunoSEQ multiplex PCR, and TCRdb holds only the in-frame ones, with some missing. The sample contains about 750,000 clones, about 92% of which appear only once. As defined, naive CD8 cells were CD45RO-negative and positively selected for CCR7, with terminally differentiated effector memory CD45RA+ cells excluded. Sequenced input: naive CD8+ T cells sorted from blood. These receptors were taken from a man in his thirties or forties in good health.

The rearrangement joins TRBV4-1 to TRBJ1-5; 8 nucleotides match TRBD1. This CDR3 comprises 17 residues. From germline, CDR1 is MGHRA and CDR2 YSYEKL. V trimming: 4 bases; J trimming: 7 bases; junction bases outside the gene matches: 15. The CDR3 reads CASSPQVPGGADQPQHF. The CDR3 nucleotides read TGCGCCAGCAGCCCGCAAGTACCAGGGGGCGCAGACCAGCCCCAGCATTTT.

This chain joins TRBV29-1 and TRBJ2-3; 7 positions match TRBD2. The CDR3 is 14 residues long. Germline loops: CDR1 SQVTM, CDR2 ANQGSEA. Trimming at V came to 4 bases and at J to 3 bases, leaving 7 bases not matched to a gene. The CDR3, as DNA: TGCAGCGTTGTTCCGCGGGAGCAAACAGATACGCAGTATTTT. Protein: CSVVPREQTDTQYF.

About this clone: Other nucleotide sequences from this sample produce the same CDR3. This sequence joins TRBV19 and TRBJ2-1; D gene ambiguous. Germline CDR1 is LNHDA and CDR2 is SQIVND (reference sequence). CDR3 size: 15 residues. With 3 bases removed from V and 0 bases from J, the gap between germline ends came to 9 bases. This CDR3 is CASSIGESSYNEQFF. CDR3 nucleotides: TGTGCCAGTAGTATTGGGGAAAGCTCCTACAATGAGCAGTTCTTC.

The gene calls are TRBV6-6 and TRBJ1-5; D ambiguous. V dropped 8 bases and J dropped 8 bases, with 7 bases sitting between them. CDR1 is MNHNY and CDR2 is SVGAGI in the germline V gene (reference sequence). The CDR3 spans 10 residues. The CDR3 reads CASGPEPQHF. In nucleotides, the CDR3 is TGTGCCAGCGGCCCAGAGCCCCAGCATTTT.

This chain links TRBV6-1 with TRBJ2-7; no clear D gene. CDR3 size: 11 residues. V lost 3 bases and J lost 7, with 7 bases in between. Germline lookup yields CDR1 MNHNS and CDR2 SASEGT. CDR3 in amino acids: CASSDGLEQYF. For the CDR3, the DNA is TGTGCCAGCAGTGATGGCCTGGAGCAGTACTTC.

V gene TRBV29-1 combines with J gene TRBJ2-5; 10 bases agree with TRBD2. Trimming took 0 bases from V and 5 from J; bases not matched to a gene: 9. The V gene's germline CDR1 is SQVTM and CDR2 ANQGSEA. The CDR3 loop spans 16 amino acids. Here the CDR3 reads CSVEEESGRARETQYF. CDR3 nucleotide sequence: TGCAGCGTTGAAGAGGAAAGCGGGAGGGCTAGGGAGACCCAGTACTTC.

The chain joins TRBV30 to TRBJ1-5; 7 nucleotides align to TRBD1. V dropped 2 bases and J dropped 3; count of bases not matched to a gene: 4. Germline CDR1 and CDR2: GTSNPN and SVGIG (reference sequence). The CDR3 has 14 amino acids. The chain's CDR3 is CAWSRGTDNQPQHF. The CDR3 coding sequence is TGTGCCTGGAGTAGGGGGACAGACAATCAGCCCCAGCATTTT.

The chain joins TRBV7-8 to TRBJ2-1, with D possibly TRBD1 on 5 matching bases. V lost 2 bases to trimming and J lost 6 bases, with 14 bases between them. This CDR3 is 15 amino acids long. Germline CDR1 reads SGHVS; CDR2 reads FQNEAQ. CDR3 region: CASSLSPQGLNEQFF. In nucleotides, the CDR3 is TGTGCCAGCAGCTTATCCCCGCAGGGCCTCAATGAGCAGTTCTTC.

DNA of the CDR3: TGCGCCAGCAGTGAGGCCGGAGGGAACACCATATATTTT. Its translation is CASSEAGGNTIYF. The chain uses TRBV10-1 and TRBJ1-3; no definite D call. This CDR3 is 13 amino acids long. Germline V gene sequence: CDR1 WNHNN, CDR2 SYGVQD (reference sequence). V was clipped by 2 bases and J by 7 bases, with 9 bases between them.

This chain uses TRBV6-6 with TRBJ2-4; either TRBD1 or TRBD2 may supply D (5 bases each). CDR1 is MNHNY and CDR2 is SVGAGI in the germline V gene (reference sequence). The CDR3 sequence is 13 residues long. Trimming removed 7 bases from V and 8 bases from J, with 15 bases in between. The CDR3 sequence is CASTYGVGDIQYF. In nucleotides, the CDR3 is TGTGCCAGCACCTACGGGGTGGGGGACATTCAGTACTTC.

The rearrangement links TRBV21-1 to TRBJ2-3; the table's D call, TRBD1, was not checked against the DNA. TRBV21-1 is shown as a pseudogene. This CDR3 region has 16 residues. The CDR3 sequence is CASSDRQGAGTDTQYF. The CDR3 DNA reads TGTGCCAGCAGCGACCGACAGGGGGCAGGGACAGATACGCAGTATTTT.

This chain links TRBV7-9 with TRBJ2-7; 11 positions match TRBD2. The germline V gene encodes CDR1 SEHNR and CDR2 FQNEAQ (reference sequence). Losses at the gene ends were 5 bases for V and 1 base for J; bases not matched to a gene: 10. The CDR3 runs to 17 residues. The CDR3 coding sequence is TGTGCCAGCAGCCGCAAACTAGCGGGAGTTCAATCCTACGAGCAGTACTTC. Translating gives CASSRKLAGVQSYEQYF.

This rearrangement joins TRBV27 to TRBJ2-7; possibly TRBD2 for D (5 bases). Germline CDR1 is MNHEY and CDR2 is SMNVEV (reference sequence). Trimming stripped 0 bases from V and 3 bases from J, with 15 bases between. The CDR3 runs 16 residues. CDR3 DNA sequence: TGTGCCAGCAGTTTATCGACCGGAGCGGCCGTCTACGAGCAGTACTTC. This sequence encodes CASSLSTGAAVYEQYF.

The chain links TRBV7-9 to TRBJ2-7; 10 nucleotides match TRBD2. The V and J ends lost 3 bases and 6 bases, in that order; junction bases with no gene match: 11. Germline V lookup: CDR1 SEHNR, CDR2 FQNEAQ (reference sequence). The CDR3 consists of 16 residues. CDR3 nucleotides: TGTGCCAGCAGCTTGAGTTTTGGTACTAGCGGGATCGAGCAGTACTTC. Protein sequence: CASSLSFGTSGIEQYF.

The V call is TRBV29-1, the J call TRBJ2-5; D possibly corresponds to TRBD1 (6 bases). V lost 4 bases, J lost 5 bases, and 11 bases lay in between. In germline, CDR1 is SQVTM, CDR2 ANQGSEA. The CDR3 loop spans 12 amino acids. The CDR3 nucleotides are TGCAGCGTTGGAGTCCAGGGGGAGACCCAGTACTTC. Translation: CSVGVQGETQYF.

The genes are TRBV27 and TRBJ2-5; TRBD2 matches at 7 bases. The CDR3 has 14 amino acids. The germline CDR1 and CDR2 sequences are MNHEY and SMNVEV (reference sequence). Losses at the gene ends were 4 bases for V and 2 bases for J; bases not matched to a gene: 4. CDR3 loop: CASSSERDQETQYF. CDR3 DNA sequence: TGTGCCAGCAGTTCTGAGCGGGATCAAGAGACCCAGTACTTC.

This chain uses TRBV4-1 with TRBJ2-2; 9 bases are a match to TRBD2. V lost 0 bases, J lost 1 base, and 6 bases stayed unmatched. The germline V gene encodes CDR1 MGHRA and CDR2 YSYEKL. CDR3 size: 18 residues. The CDR3 coding sequence is TGCGCCAGCAGCCAAGAGGTCCTAGCGGGGCGGAACACCGGGGAGCTGTTTTTT. Translation gives CASSQEVLAGRNTGELFF.

The chain links TRBV18 to TRBJ2-6; possibly TRBD2 for D (5 bases). Germline-derived CDR1 and CDR2 are KGHSH and LQKENI. Trimming stripped 6 bases from V and 2 bases from J, with 20 bases between. This CDR3 region has 18 residues. For the CDR3, the DNA is TGTGCCAGCTCCCCCGGGGAAACAGAACCCCCTGGGGCCAACGTCCTGACTTTC. It is translated as CASSPGETEPPGANVLTF.

V gene TRBV13 combines with J gene TRBJ2-7, with D perhaps TRBD1 or TRBD2 (6 bases each). The CDR3 is made up of 16 amino acids. Per germline, CDR1 PRHDT and CDR2 FYEKMQ (reference sequence). V was clipped by 5 bases and J by 6 bases, with 23 bases between them. Here the CDR3 reads CASSPGASGVVREQYF. CDR3 coding DNA: TGTGCCAGCAGCCCGGGGGCATCAGGAGTGGTCCGCGAGCAGTACTTC.

The chain couples TRBV27 to TRBJ2-3; TRBD2 aligns across 12 bases. J was trimmed by 13 bases and V by 8 bases; bases with no gene match: 19. Germline CDR1 and CDR2: MNHEY and SMNVEV (reference sequence). There are 16 residues in the CDR3. For the CDR3, the DNA is TGTGCCAGCTTACCCCCGGGACTAGCGGGCCCTCAGAAAAAGTATTTT. Protein: CASLPPGLAGPQKKYF.

The chain couples TRBV9 to TRBJ2-7; perhaps TRBD1 as D (5 bases). Trimming stripped 4 bases from V and 2 bases from J, with 13 bases between. Germline assignment: CDR1 SGDLS and CDR2 YYNGEE. The CDR3 contains 14 residues. In DNA form, the CDR3 reads TGTGCCAGCAGCACATCAGGGAACGCCTACGAGCAGTACTTC. As protein: CASSTSGNAYEQYF.

J is TRBJ2-7 and V is TRBV5-1, with 8 bases fitting TRBD2. V was clipped by 5 bases and J by 2 bases; unmatched bases: 9. Germline V gene data show CDR1 as SGHRS and CDR2 as YFSETQ. The CDR3 spans 15 residues. CDR3 sequence reads: CASSPTMREAYEQYF. CDR3 nucleotide sequence: TGCGCCAGCAGTCCGACGATGCGGGAGGCCTACGAGCAGTACTTC.

The chain combines TRBV5-4 with TRBJ2-5; D is undetermined. The CDR3 loop spans 12 amino acids. The germline CDR1 and CDR2 sequences are SGHNT and YYREEE (reference sequence). V lost 0 bases and J lost 3, with 3 bases in between. The CDR3 protein is CASSLEEETQYF. The CDR3 coding sequence is TGTGCCAGCAGCTTGGAAGAAGAGACCCAGTACTTC.

This clone was detected only once. The chain joins TRBV29-1 to TRBJ2-1; D call uncertain. Between the trimmed V and J ends, which lost 3 bases and 4 bases, there was a span of 7 bases. There are 12 residues in the CDR3. Per germline, CDR1 SQVTM and CDR2 ANQGSEA. This CDR3 reads CSVDWKYNEQFF. CDR3 sequence (DNA): TGCAGCGTTGACTGGAAGTACAATGAGCAGTTCTTC.

This clone was seen just once. This chain links TRBV28 with TRBJ1-5; D unclear. V lost 3 bases and J lost 4, with 13 bases in between. The CDR3 spans 15 residues. The germline CDR1 and CDR2 sequences are MDHEN and SYDVKM. The CDR3 DNA reads as TGTGCCAGCAGTTTGGGAGCAGCAGATAATCAGCCCCAGCATTTT. Residues: CASSLGAADNQPQHF. Filled out from reference TRBV28 and TRBJ1-5, the complete variable domain reads DVKVTQSSRYLVKRTGEKVFLECVQDMDHENMFWYRQDPGLGLRLIYFSYDVKMKEKGDIPEGYSVSREKKERFSLILESASTNQTSMYLCASSLGAADNQPQHFGDGTRLSIL.